Below, one T cell receptor (beta chain) is given with its context. The sample belongs to a study of blood T cell repertoires in COVID-19. Whole-study context: Donors in the United States, Italy and Spain gave samples during acute or convalescent COVID-19. T cells, B-cell-depleted T cells, or PBMCs provided the cDNA or gDNA that served as material.

In the authors' methods: Amplification of reference gene primers provided the estimated nucleated cell counts. Method: immunoSEQ multiplex PCR; TCRdb's copy keeps in-frame clones and lacks some. The DNA gave D and trimming, while V, J and clone size come from that table. The table shows approximately 97,000 clones, with around nine tenths occurring only once. Germline V lookup: CDR1 SGHTA, CDR2 FQGNSA. V shed 3 bases, J shed 4 bases, and the junction held 1 base outside the gene matches. The CDR3 loop spans 14 amino acids. The chain recombines TRBV7-2 with TRBJ1-1; TRBD1 agrees at 11 bases. The receptor was isolated from a man between 60 and 75 years old with acute or convalescent COVID-19. The sequenced material came from peripheral blood. CDR3 sequence (DNA): TGTGCCAGCAGCTTCGGGACAGGGGGCACTGAAGCTTTCTTT. Protein product: CASSFGTGGTEAFF.